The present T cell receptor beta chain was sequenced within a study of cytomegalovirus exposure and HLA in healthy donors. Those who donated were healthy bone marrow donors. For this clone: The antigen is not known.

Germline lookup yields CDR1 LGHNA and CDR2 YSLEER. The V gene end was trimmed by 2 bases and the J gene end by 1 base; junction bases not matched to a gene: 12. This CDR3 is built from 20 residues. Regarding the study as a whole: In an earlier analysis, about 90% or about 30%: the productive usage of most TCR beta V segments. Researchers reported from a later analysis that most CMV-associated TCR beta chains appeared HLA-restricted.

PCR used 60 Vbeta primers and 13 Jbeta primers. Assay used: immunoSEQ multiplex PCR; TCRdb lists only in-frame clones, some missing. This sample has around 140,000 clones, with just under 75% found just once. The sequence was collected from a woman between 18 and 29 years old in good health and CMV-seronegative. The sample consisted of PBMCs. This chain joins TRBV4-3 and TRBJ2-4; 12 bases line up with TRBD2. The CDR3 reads CASSQSTSGRLVGAKNIQYF. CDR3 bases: TGCGCCAGCAGCCAATCGACTAGCGGGAGATTGGTGGGTGCCAAAAACATTCAGTACTTC.